This T cell receptor (beta chain) was identified during a study of T-cell memory formation after mild COVID-19. The CDR3 totals 11 residues. The germline V and J ends were trimmed by 5 bases and 7 bases, with 11 bases remaining between them. The germline CDR1 and CDR2 sequences are GTSNPN and SVGIG (reference sequence). Using its own MiXCR run on the 5' RACE reads, TCRdb lists one record per CDR3 protein. The table lists approximately 580,000 distinct CDR3 sequences, about a fifth of them singletons. This clonotype has a handful of counts. The chain couples TRBV30 to TRBJ1-1, with D maybe TRBD1 (5 bases). This clonotype was obtained from an adult woman who had mild COVID-19 (a few samples of this study predate the infection). Cell type and time point are not known. Sequenced material: PBMCs or a T cell subset sorted from them (not recorded which). For the CDR3, the DNA is TGTGCCTGGCTCAGGGACGTTGAAGCTTTCTTT. It is translated as CAWLRDVEAFF.